Shown below are 20 T cell receptor beta chains from a single sample sequenced in a study of shared clonotypes between healthy human individuals. CD8 cells regarded as naive lacked CD45RO, were positively chosen for CCR7, and omitted terminally differentiated effector memory CD45RA+ cells. Sequencing used immunoSEQ multiplex PCR; TCRdb keeps in-frame clones, though not all of them. The table includes around 700,000 clones, under 95% detected once. The sample taken for sequencing was naive CD8+ T cells sorted from blood. Receptors originate from a man aged 25-45 years in good health.

This clone was counted a single time. This chain links TRBV6-5 with TRBJ1-5, with D possibly TRBD1 on 6 matching bases. Germline V lookup: CDR1 MNHEY, CDR2 SVGAGI. V lost 2 bases and J 7 bases, leaving 9 bases between the germline ends. This CDR3 is built from 13 residues. CDR3 in amino acids: CASSYRGGQPQHF. Written as DNA, the CDR3 is TGTGCCAGCAGTTACAGGGGGGGACAGCCCCAGCATTTT.

The gene calls are TRBV2 and TRBJ2-7; the match to TRBD1 covers 9 bases. In germline, CDR1 is SNHLY, CDR2 FYNNEI. The CDR3 runs 15 residues. The V and J ends lost 0 bases and 5 bases, in that order; junction bases with no gene match: 5. The CDR3 spells CASSEATGGFDEQYF. The CDR3 bases are TGTGCCAGCAGTGAAGCTACAGGGGGCTTCGACGAGCAGTACTTC.

V usage is TRBV6-5 and J usage is TRBJ2-1; a weak D match, TRBD2 (5 bases). V was clipped by 7 bases and J by 0 bases, with 13 bases between them. The germline V gene encodes CDR1 MNHEY and CDR2 SVGAGI. The CDR3 runs 15 residues. CDR3 bases: TGTGCCAGCATGGGCCCGGGGAGCTCCTACAATGAGCAGTTCTTC. This codes for CASMGPGSSYNEQFF.

The count of this clone is one. The chain combines TRBV4-3 with TRBJ2-3, with 12 bases identical to TRBD2. The CDR3 consists of 15 residues. Per the germline V gene, CDR1 is LGHNA and CDR2 is YSLEER. V lost 7 bases and J lost 5; bases outside the gene matches: 7. CDR3 region: CASNPSGLAGDTQYF. CDR3 in DNA: TGCGCCAGCAACCCCTCGGGACTAGCGGGAGATACGCAGTATTTT.

This chain uses TRBV5-1 with TRBJ1-1; D is perhaps TRBD1 (6 bases). The CDR3 spans 14 residues. Trimming took 7 bases from V and 3 from J, leaving 16 bases between them. Germline CDR1 SGHRS, CDR2 YFSETQ. DNA of the CDR3: TGCGCCAGCGCCGAGGGGGGGATGGACACTGAAGCTTTCTTT. Its translation is CASAEGGMDTEAFF.

V is TRBV5-6 and J is TRBJ2-7; D might be TRBD1 or TRBD2, each matching 5 bases. Germline CDR1 and CDR2: SGHDT and YYEEEE. This CDR3 spans 13 amino acids. V lost 3 bases and J 1 base, leaving 8 bases between the germline ends. The CDR3 DNA follows: TGTGCCAGCAGCTGGGACCAGTCCTACGAGCAGTACTTC. Protein: CASSWDQSYEQYF.

This clone occurred once. The V and J genes are TRBV4-1 and TRBJ2-2, with 7 bases aligning to TRBD1. The CDR3 has 16 residues. Trimming took 0 bases from V and 2 from J; bases not matched to a gene: 3. In germline, CDR1 is MGHRA, CDR2 YSYEKL. CDR3 region: CASSQERQGNTGELFF. The CDR3 nucleotides read TGCGCCAGCAGCCAAGAGAGACAGGGAAACACCGGGGAGCTGTTTTTT.

V and J are TRBV27 and TRBJ1-2; D not certain. The V and J ends lost 6 bases and 4 bases respectively, with 12 bases between them. Germline assignment: CDR1 MNHEY and CDR2 SMNVEV (reference sequence). The CDR3 extends over 13 amino acids. The CDR3 coding sequence is TGTGCCAGCAGGATGGTGGGCGCCTATGGCTACACCTTC. This translates into CASRMVGAYGYTF.

This clone has just one count. This sequence joins TRBV27 and TRBJ2-1; D gene unclear. Germline V gene lookup returns CDR1 MNHEY and CDR2 SMNVEV (reference sequence). The CDR3 runs to 13 residues. Trimming removed 5 bases from V and 6 bases from J, with 11 bases in between. The CDR3 protein is CASSMSVFNEQFF. DNA for the CDR3: TGTGCCAGCAGTATGTCAGTGTTCAATGAGCAGTTCTTC.

The chain combines TRBV30 with TRBJ2-7, with no clear D. Germline V gene data show CDR1 as GTSNPN and CDR2 as SVGIG (reference sequence). The CDR3 loop spans 10 amino acids. The V end lost 8 bases, the J end lost 2 bases, and 7 bases lay between the germline ends. DNA of the CDR3: TGTGCCAGGATGACCTACGAGCAGTACTTC. Translation gives CARMTYEQYF.

The genes are TRBV13 and TRBJ1-1, with 9 bases matching TRBD1. Trimming took 2 bases from V and 4 from J; bases not matched to a gene: 8. This CDR3 contains 16 residues. CDR1 and CDR2 (germline): PRHDT, FYEKMQ (reference sequence). The CDR3 region is CASSLPPTGGSTEAFF. As DNA, the CDR3 is TGTGCCAGCAGCTTACCCCCGACAGGGGGGAGCACTGAAGCTTTCTTT. Combining the CDR3 with reference TRBV13 and TRBJ1-1 gives the whole variable domain AAGVIQSPRHLIKEKRETATLKCYPIPRHDTVYWYQQGPGQDPQFLISFYEKMQSDKGSIPDRFSAQQFSDYHSELNMSSLELGDSALYFCASSLPPTGGSTEAFFGQGTRLTVV.

The CDR3: CASSQDPPVAYGNTIYF. The CDR3 DNA follows: TGTGCCAGCAGCCAAGATCCCCCGGTTGCGTACGGAAACACCATATATTTT. V usage is TRBV14 and J usage is TRBJ1-3, with D unclear. V was trimmed by 0 bases and J by 4 bases, leaving 16 bases between them. The CDR3 totals 17 residues. From germline, CDR1 is SGHDN and CDR2 FVKESK. The full variable domain, in which reference TRBV14 and TRBJ1-3 provide the parts outside the CDR3, is EAGVTQFPSHSVIEKGQTVTLRCDPISGHDNLYWYRRVMGKEIKFLLHFVKESKQDESGMPNNRFLAERTGGTYSTLKVQPAELEDSGVYFCASSQDPPVAYGNTIYFGEGSWLTVV.

The chain recombines TRBV5-8 with TRBJ1-1; D unclear. V lost 4 bases and J lost 4, with 11 bases in between. CDR3 length equals 13 residues. Per germline, CDR1 SGHTS and CDR2 YDEGEE. The CDR3 loop reads CASSTGLLTEAFF. The CDR3 coding sequence is TGTGCCAGCAGCACTGGACTTCTCACTGAAGCTTTCTTT.

This clone was counted once. The rearrangement links TRBV27 to TRBJ2-1; D remains ambiguous. Trimming left V 10 bases short and J 3 bases short, with 10 bases between. This CDR3 is 12 amino acids long. CDR1 is MNHEY, CDR2 SMNVEV, per germline (reference sequence). CDR3 sequence: CATHEDYNEQFF. DNA of the CDR3: TGTGCCACTCACGAAGACTACAATGAGCAGTTCTTC.

The chain couples TRBV10-2 to TRBJ2-1; tentatively, D is TRBD1 or TRBD2 (5 bases each). The CDR3 runs 16 residues. Germline V gives CDR1 WSHSY, CDR2 SAAADI. Trimming left V 6 bases short and J 5 bases short, with 20 bases between. The CDR3 loop is CASSPPEGRLNNEQFF. In DNA, the CDR3 is TGCGCCAGCAGCCCCCCCGAGGGGCGTCTCAACAATGAGCAGTTCTTC.

The CDR3 DNA is TGTGCCAGCAGTTTGGAACAGGTGGATACGCAGTATTTT. Translation gives CASSLEQVDTQYF. The chain is built from TRBV28 and TRBJ2-3; perhaps TRBD1 as D (5 bases). V dropped 3 bases and J dropped 6 bases, with 10 bases sitting between them. The CDR3 spans 13 residues. CDR1 MDHEN and CDR2 SYDVKM come from the germline V gene.

The chain has TRBV9 and TRBJ2-3; the match to TRBD2 covers 9 bases. The CDR3 has 16 residues. V lost 4 bases to trimming and J lost 2 bases; unmatched junction nucleotides: 8. The germline V gene has CDR1 SGDLS and CDR2 YYNGEE. Written as DNA, the CDR3 is TGTGCCAGCAGCATCCGAGCGGGAGGCCCCACAGATACGCAGTATTTT. Encoded protein: CASSIRAGGPTDTQYF.

The chain is built from TRBV5-4 and TRBJ2-5, with TRBD2 identical over 8 bases. V was clipped by 1 base and J by 5 bases; unmatched bases: 13. This CDR3 is built from 17 residues. In germline, CDR1 is SGHNT, CDR2 YYREEE (reference sequence). CDR3 DNA sequence: TGTGCCAGCAGCTTGTCCTTTATCGGGAGGGCCGAGGAGACCCAGTACTTC. Its translation: CASSLSFIGRAEETQYF.

The rearrangement uses TRBV30 and TRBJ2-1; no firm D call. The germline gives CDR1 GTSNPN, CDR2 SVGIG (reference sequence). Trimming removed 2 bases at V and 4 bases at J, with 15 bases between. This CDR3 is 15 amino acids long. CDR3: CAWSLWEATYNEQFF. The CDR3, as DNA: TGTGCCTGGAGTTTGTGGGAAGCCACGTACAATGAGCAGTTCTTC.

The gene calls are TRBV13 and TRBJ2-5, with TRBD2 identical over 9 bases. Germline lookup yields CDR1 PRHDT and CDR2 FYEKMQ (reference sequence). The CDR3 is made up of 16 amino acids. Trimming at V came to 1 base and at J to 1 base, leaving 4 bases not matched to a gene. This CDR3 is CASSLALAGFQETQYF. DNA of the CDR3: TGTGCCAGCAGCTTAGCGCTAGCGGGGTTCCAAGAGACCCAGTACTTC.